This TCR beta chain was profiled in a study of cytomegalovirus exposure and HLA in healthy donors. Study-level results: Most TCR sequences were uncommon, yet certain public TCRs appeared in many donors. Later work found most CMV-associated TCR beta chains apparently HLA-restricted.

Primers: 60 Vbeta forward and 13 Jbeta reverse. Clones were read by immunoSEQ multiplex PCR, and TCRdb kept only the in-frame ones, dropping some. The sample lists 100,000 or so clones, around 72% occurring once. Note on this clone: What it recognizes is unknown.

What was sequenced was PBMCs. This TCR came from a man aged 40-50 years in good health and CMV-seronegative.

CDR3 in amino acids: CATSRGGGQGTLHSNQPQHF. DNA of the CDR3: TGTGCCACCAGCAGAGGGGGAGGACAGGGGACTCTGCATAGCAATCAGCCCCAGCATTTT. V usage is TRBV15 and J usage is TRBJ1-5; TRBD1 agrees at 9 bases. From germline, CDR1 is LNHNV and CDR2 YYDKDF (reference sequence). After removal of 1 base from V and 0 bases from J, the junction contained 13 bases not matched to a gene. This CDR3 has 20 residues.